These 28 T cell receptor beta chains came from one sample sequenced in a study of glioma-infiltrating T cells after dendritic cell vaccination. Profiled with immunoSEQ multiplex PCR; TCRdb holds only in-frame clones, not every one. The top ten hold approximately 2% of the sample, which has 75,000 to 95,000 clones, 80% to 90% seen once. This sample's time point: after dendritic cell vaccination, including at tumor progression/relapse. The source material was blood, sampled after dendritic cell vaccination. The receptor set was obtained from a human donor with glioblastoma.

This chain uses TRBV30 with TRBJ1-1; D uncertain. Trimming pared 1 base from V and 6 bases from J, leaving 12 bases between. Germline V gene sequence: CDR1 GTSNPN, CDR2 SVGIG (reference sequence). This CDR3 has 13 amino acids. The chain's CDR3 is CAWSDRSSAEAFF. CDR3 nucleotide sequence: TGTGCCTGGAGTGATCGCAGTAGCGCTGAAGCTTTCTTT.

The chain joins TRBV11-1 to TRBJ2-7, with D unresolved. The germline V gene has CDR1 SGHAT and CDR2 FQDESV (reference sequence). The ends were cut back, 5 bases at V and 4 bases at J, with 12 bases in the middle. This CDR3 has 13 amino acids. CDR3 residues: CASSPESIYEQYF. The CDR3 DNA reads as TGTGCCAGCAGCCCCGAGAGTATTTACGAGCAGTACTTC.

This clone was found a few times. V and J are TRBV15 and TRBJ2-1, with 10 positions matching TRBD2. Looked up from germline, CDR1 is LNHNV and CDR2 is YYDKDF (reference sequence). The CDR3 covers 16 residues. The trim removed 4 bases at V and 5 bases at J, leaving 8 bases unmatched. CDR3 sequence reads: CATSTLGLADNNEQFF. The CDR3, as DNA: TGTGCCACCAGCACCTTAGGACTAGCGGATAACAATGAGCAGTTCTTC.

The chain carries TRBV20-1 and TRBJ1-6, with a possible D match to TRBD1 (5 bases). V was clipped by 5 bases and J by 16 bases, with 15 bases between them. This CDR3 region has 11 residues. Germline CDR1 reads DFQATT; CDR2 reads SNEGSKA (reference sequence). CDR3 DNA sequence: TGCAGTGCTCTTCTCGGGGACTCTCTCCACTTT. It codes for CSALLGDSLHF.

The rearrangement uses TRBV11-2 and TRBJ1-1, with TRBD1 as a possible D gene (5 bases). Trimming left V 5 bases short and J 4 bases short, with 17 bases between. The CDR3 consists of 15 residues. CDR1 is SGHAT, CDR2 FQNNGV, per germline. CDR3 coding DNA: TGTGCCAGCAGCCCCCTATGGGGGGACGGCACTGAAGCTTTCTTT. It yields the protein CASSPLWGDGTEAFF. The full variable domain, rest sourced from reference TRBV11-2 and TRBJ1-1, is EAGVAQSPRYKIIEKRQSVAFWCNPISGHATLYWYQQILGQGPKLLIQFQNNGVVDDSQLPKDRFSAERLKGVDSTLKIQPAKLEDSAVYLCASSPLWGDGTEAFFGQGTRLTVV.

This clone has a single count. The gene calls are TRBV25-1 and TRBJ2-2; 7 bases are shared with TRBD1. The CDR3 totals 15 residues. The ends lost 4 bases at V and 7 bases at J; junction bases unmatched: 9. Germline V lookup: CDR1 MGHDK, CDR2 SYGVNS. CDR3 sequence reads: CASSARDREVGELFF. The DNA of the CDR3 is TGTGCCAGCAGTGCCCGGGACAGAGAAGTCGGGGAGCTGTTTTTT.

V is TRBV5-6 and J is TRBJ2-2; the match to TRBD1 covers 8 bases. V gave up 5 bases and J gave up 6 bases; unmatched junction bases: 12. This CDR3 region has 16 residues. The germline gives CDR1 SGHDT, CDR2 YYEEEE. The CDR3 coding sequence is TGTGCCAGCAGGAACTGGGGACAGGCTGGGGCCGGGGAGCTGTTTTTT. Translation gives CASRNWGQAGAGELFF.

This chain links TRBV5-1 with TRBJ1-4; 7 nucleotides agree with TRBD1. The CDR3 contains 15 residues. CDR1 and CDR2 from the germline V gene are SGHRS and YFSETQ. V dropped 4 bases and J dropped 4; count of bases not matched to a gene: 7. CDR3 in amino acids: CASSSAGTVNEKLFF. The CDR3 DNA reads TGCGCCAGCAGCAGCGCCGGGACAGTTAATGAAAAACTGTTTTTT.

V is TRBV7-2 and J is TRBJ2-7; possibly TRBD2 for D (7 bases). Germline V gene sequence: CDR1 SGHTA, CDR2 FQGNSA. V lost 3 bases to trimming and J lost 4 bases, with 13 bases between them. The CDR3 consists of 14 residues. Here the CDR3 reads CASSFVRGAYEQYF. The DNA of the CDR3 is TGTGCCAGCAGCTTTGTTCGGGGGGCATACGAGCAGTACTTC.

J is TRBJ1-1 and V is TRBV5-1; TRBD1 might be the D (6 bases). Germline V gene data show CDR1 as SGHRS and CDR2 as YFSETQ. V was clipped by 5 bases and J by 5 bases, with 10 bases between them. The CDR3 spans 12 residues. The DNA for the CDR3 is TGCGCCAGCAGGAGGGACAAGACTGAAGCTTTCTTT. It is translated as CASRRDKTEAFF.

The V and J genes are TRBV27 and TRBJ1-4; no definite D call. This CDR3 region has 12 residues. V lost 6 bases to trimming and J lost 8 bases, with 10 bases between them. The V gene's germline CDR1 is MNHEY and CDR2 SMNVEV (reference sequence). CDR3 nucleotides: TGTGCCAGCAGGTCGGGTTCGGAAAAACTGTTTTTT. Translation gives CASRSGSEKLFF.

This chain joins TRBV7-9 and TRBJ2-5, with TRBD2 matching 8 bases. The CDR3 extends over 15 amino acids. V gave up 0 bases and J gave up 4 bases; unmatched junction bases: 4. Germline V gene lookup returns CDR1 SEHNR and CDR2 FQNEAQ (reference sequence). The CDR3 DNA sequence: TGTGCCAGCAGCTTAGCTAGCGGGATGGGAGAGACCCAGTACTTC. It codes for CASSLASGMGETQYF.

The rearrangement links TRBV7-9 to TRBJ1-3, with D unresolved. Trimming cost V 11 bases and J 0 bases, with 11 bases left between them. Germline V gene sequence: CDR1 SEHNR, CDR2 FQNEAQ (reference sequence). CDR3 length: 13 residues. The CDR3 DNA sequence: TGTGCCGCTGGGCCTTCCTCTGGAAACACCATATATTTT. Protein sequence: CAAGPSSGNTIYF.

The chain uses TRBV27 and TRBJ2-3, with TRBD2 as a possible D gene (5 bases). The germline V gene encodes CDR1 MNHEY and CDR2 SMNVEV (reference sequence). The CDR3 totals 15 residues. Trimming pared 2 bases from V and 0 bases from J, leaving 9 bases between. The CDR3 DNA reads TGTGCCAGCAGTTTAGCACTAGGAAGCACAGATACGCAGTATTTT. Translating gives CASSLALGSTDTQYF.

The chain has TRBV27 and TRBJ2-7; 7 nucleotides match TRBD1. This CDR3 has 17 amino acids. Trimming took 6 bases from V and 2 from J; bases not matched to a gene: 16. Germline lookup yields CDR1 MNHEY and CDR2 SMNVEV (reference sequence). In DNA, the CDR3 is TGTGCCAGCAGCCTAGCAGCCCCGGGGCAGGGGGCCTACGAGCAGTACTTC. This codes for CASSLAAPGQGAYEQYF.

A note on this clone: This same CDR3 is encoded by further DNA sequences in the sample. The V call is TRBV5-1, the J call TRBJ1-2; 7 nucleotides line up with TRBD1. The CDR3 has 13 residues. J lost 7 bases, V lost 0 bases, and 3 bases had no gene match. Germline V gene lookup returns CDR1 SGHRS and CDR2 YFSETQ. The CDR3 bases are TGCGCCAGCAGCTTGGGGGACAGCTCTGGCTACACCTTC. Its protein is CASSLGDSSGYTF.

The chain employs TRBV19 and TRBJ2-2; 7 nucleotides align to TRBD1. Germline CDR1 is LNHDA and CDR2 is SQIVND (reference sequence). The CDR3 covers 15 residues. V dropped 6 bases and J dropped 1; count of bases not matched to a gene: 5. CDR3 DNA: TGTGCCAGTAGAAACGACAGGGTGAACACCGGGGAGCTGTTTTTT. Translating gives CASRNDRVNTGELFF.

The CDR3 spells CASSRADMNTEAFF. The CDR3 bases are TGTGCCAGCTCACGGGCGGACATGAACACTGAAGCTTTCTTT. The rearrangement links TRBV18 to TRBJ1-1, with a possible D match to TRBD1 (5 bases). The CDR3 consists of 14 residues. The germline gives CDR1 KGHSH, CDR2 LQKENI. V was cut by 4 bases and J by 0 bases, with 9 bases left in between.

The count of this clone is one. The chain is built from TRBV14 and TRBJ1-1; D is possibly TRBD1 (5 bases). The germline gives CDR1 SGHDN, CDR2 FVKESK. This CDR3 comprises 13 residues. Trimming cost V 6 bases and J 5 bases, with 13 bases left between them. The CDR3 DNA reads as TGTGCCAGCAGTCGTTTCGGGGGAACTGAAGCTTTCTTT. This gives the protein CASSRFGGTEAFF.

The V and J genes are TRBV6-1 and TRBJ1-4; D is perhaps TRBD1 (5 bases). The V gene's germline CDR1 is MNHNS and CDR2 SASEGT. Deletions cut 7 bases from V and 5 bases from J, with 14 bases between. This CDR3 is 14 amino acids long. The CDR3 DNA follows: TGTGCCAGCACTAACCCGGGGGACAATGAAAAACTGTTTTTT. Protein sequence: CASTNPGDNEKLFF.

The rearrangement joins TRBV5-6 to TRBJ1-4; 7 nucleotides agree with TRBD1. V lost 4 bases to trimming and J lost 7 bases; unmatched junction nucleotides: 7. The germline CDR1 and CDR2 sequences are SGHDT and YYEEEE. This CDR3 is built from 14 residues. This CDR3 is CASSTRQGLEKLFF. In nucleotides, the CDR3 is TGTGCCAGCAGCACCCGACAGGGACTTGAAAAACTGTTTTTT. The full variable domain, completed using reference TRBV5-6 and TRBJ1-4, is DAGVTQSPTHLIKTRGQQVTLRCSPKSGHDTVSWYQQALGQGPQFIFQYYEEEERQRGNFPDRFSGHQFPNYSSELNVNALLLGDSALYLCASSTRQGLEKLFFGSGTQLSVL.

The rearrangement uses TRBV6-5 and TRBJ1-1; 9 bases match TRBD1. Unmatched junction bases numbered 4, after V lost 1 base and J lost 7 bases. The length of the CDR3 is 14 residues. Germline V CDR1 and CDR2: MNHEY, SVGAGI. CDR3 residues: CASSYLGQGLEAFF. Here the CDR3 DNA reads TGTGCCAGCAGTTACTTGGGACAGGGCCTTGAAGCTTTCTTT.

This chain uses TRBV12-5 with TRBJ2-3, with D perhaps TRBD2 (5 bases). The germline CDR1 and CDR2 sequences are LGHNT and FRNRAP. This CDR3 is 16 amino acids long. The ends were cut back, 0 bases at V and 2 bases at J, with 12 bases in the middle. In nucleotides, the CDR3 is TGTGCTAGTGGTTTGGTTCTGGGCCGGGACACAGATACGCAGTATTTT. This gives the protein CASGLVLGRDTDTQYF.

The J gene is TRBJ1-1, the V gene TRBV6-1; TRBD1 matches 9 bases. This CDR3 has 15 amino acids. The germline V gene has CDR1 MNHNS and CDR2 SASEGT. The V gene end was trimmed by 5 bases and the J gene end by 6 bases; junction bases not matched to a gene: 10. Written as DNA, the CDR3 is TGTGCCAGCAGTACACATCCGGGACAGGGCCCTGAAGCTTTCTTT. Translated, it gives CASSTHPGQGPEAFF.

The chain employs TRBV10-1 and TRBJ1-1, with 9 positions matching TRBD1. The CDR3 is 14 residues long. Per the germline V gene, CDR1 is WNHNN and CDR2 is SYGVQD (reference sequence). V shed 5 bases, J shed 4 bases, and the junction held 5 bases outside the gene matches. CDR3 DNA sequence: TGCGCCAGCAGTACAGGGGGCGCGGGCACTGAAGCTTTCTTT. It is translated as CASSTGGAGTEAFF.

This chain joins TRBV7-8 and TRBJ2-3; a weak D match, TRBD2 (6 bases). The CDR3 totals 16 residues. Trimming took off 4 bases at V and 1 base at J, with 15 bases between the two ends. Germline values: CDR1 SGHVS, CDR2 FQNEAQ. For the CDR3, the DNA is TGTGCCAGCAGCTCTACTGCGGGGATCGGCACAGATACGCAGTATTTT. It specifies CASSSTAGIGTDTQYF.

This chain uses TRBV5-6 with TRBJ1-4, with 8 positions matching TRBD1. The length of the CDR3 is 17 residues. The germline gives CDR1 SGHDT, CDR2 YYEEEE. Trimming cost V 5 bases and J 0 bases; bases outside gene matches: 9. The CDR3 DNA reads as TGTGCCAGCAGATACAGGGGGTTAGCGGCAACTAATGAAAAACTGTTTTTT. Protein sequence: CASRYRGLAATNEKLFF.

This clone was seen only a few times. The chain uses TRBV10-3 and TRBJ2-1; D is perhaps TRBD2 (6 bases). CDR1 is ENHRY and CDR2 is SYGVKD in the germline V gene. The CDR3 has 15 amino acids. Trimming pared 7 bases from V and 0 bases from J, leaving 13 bases between. The CDR3 sequence is CAIKAGVSSYNEQFF. As DNA, the CDR3 is TGTGCCATCAAAGCGGGCGTAAGCTCCTACAATGAGCAGTTCTTC.